The 14 T cell receptor beta chains reported below all come from one sample, sequenced in a study of blood T cell repertoires in COVID-19. Repertoires were generated with immunoSEQ multiplex PCR, while TCRdb's copy carries only in-frame clones and drops some. The top ten hold under 5% of the sample, which has 50,000 to 65,000 clones, about 91% seen once. The material sequenced was peripheral blood. Receptors were obtained from a man aged 60 to 75 with active COVID-19.

This clone was found a few times. This chain joins TRBV4-3 and TRBJ1-4; 8 nucleotides align to TRBD1. Germline assignment: CDR1 LGHNA and CDR2 YSLEER. The CDR3 spans 18 residues. The junction had 18 bases not matched to a gene; V was cut back by 4 bases and J by 8 bases. CDR3 DNA: TGCGCCAGCAGCCTGGAAGCCGGGACAGGATCCCCTAGGGAAAAACTGTTTTTT. Its translation is CASSLEAGTGSPREKLFF.

Only one count was recorded for this clone. The chain carries TRBV12-3 or TRBV12-4 and TRBJ2-7; unclear D gene. Between the trimmed V and J ends, which lost 3 bases and 5 bases, there was a span of 11 bases. This CDR3 comprises 13 residues. The CDR3 nucleotides are TGTGCCAGCAGTTTTAGGCAGGATAACGAGCAGTACTTC. Protein sequence: CASSFRQDNEQYF.

The rearrangement uses TRBV30 and TRBJ1-2; 8 nucleotides agree with TRBD1. The CDR3 extends over 16 amino acids. Germline V lookup: CDR1 GTSNPN, CDR2 SVGIG (reference sequence). Losses at the gene ends were 0 bases for V and 4 bases for J; bases not matched to a gene: 10. The CDR3 loop is CAWSVRRTGSPYGYTF. The DNA of the CDR3 is TGTGCCTGGAGTGTACGTAGGACAGGGTCGCCCTATGGCTACACCTTC.

This clone was seen a few times. The chain joins TRBV6-5 to TRBJ2-7; 7 bases match TRBD1. The CDR3 has 13 amino acids. The ends lost 6 bases at V and 4 bases at J; junction bases unmatched: 6. The V gene's germline CDR1 is MNHEY and CDR2 SVGAGI. The CDR3 DNA reads TGTGCCAGCAGACCGGGACAGAGATACGAGCAGTACTTC. Its translation is CASRPGQRYEQYF.

The rearrangement joins TRBV3-1 (or the pseudogene TRBV3-2) to TRBJ1-1; D is possibly TRBD1 (5 bases). This CDR3 is 15 amino acids long. V was shortened by 6 bases and J by 5 bases, with 19 bases between the two germline ends. Germline V gene lookup returns CDR1 LGHDT and CDR2 YNNKEL (reference sequence). CDR3 residues: CASSPPRAQGTEAFF. Here the CDR3 DNA reads TGTGCCAGCAGTCCGCCCAGGGCTCAGGGAACTGAAGCTTTCTTT.

The chain has TRBV10-2 and TRBJ2-3; 16 nucleotides line up with TRBD2. The CDR3 extends over 20 amino acids. Trimming at V came to 7 bases and at J to 0 bases, leaving 13 bases not matched to a gene. Germline assignment: CDR1 WSHSY and CDR2 SAAADI. Written as DNA, the CDR3 is TGCGCCAGCAATCCTGGGATGGGGACTAGCGGGAGGGGTAGCACAGATACGCAGTATTTT. Translated: CASNPGMGTSGRGSTDTQYF.

The chain links TRBV7-3 to TRBJ2-7; 8 positions agree with TRBD2. This CDR3 has 14 amino acids. CDR1 and CDR2 from the germline V gene are SGHTA and FQGTGA. J was trimmed by 5 bases and V by 3 bases; bases with no gene match: 6. CDR3 region: CASSLSGSLNEQYF. CDR3 nucleotides: TGTGCCAGCAGCTTGAGCGGGAGTTTGAACGAGCAGTACTTC.

This chain joins TRBV2 and TRBJ2-1; D gene unclear. V was clipped by 2 bases and J by 6 bases, with 5 bases between them. The CDR3 sequence is 12 residues long. In germline, CDR1 is SNHLY, CDR2 FYNNEI. In nucleotides, the CDR3 is TGTGCCAGCAGTGAATCCCGCAATGAGCAGTTCTTC. Residues: CASSESRNEQFF.

The rearrangement uses TRBV28 and TRBJ2-7; the D gene is possibly TRBD2 (6 bases). The CDR3 contains 14 residues. Trimming pared 5 bases from V and 6 bases from J, leaving 17 bases between. The germline V gene encodes CDR1 MDHEN and CDR2 SYDVKM. The DNA for the CDR3 is TGTGCCAGCAGTCCCCCAACTAGCCTGGTCGAGCAGTACTTC. Protein: CASSPPTSLVEQYF.

The rearrangement joins TRBV20-1 to TRBJ2-7; D perhaps matches TRBD1 (6 bases). With 3 bases removed from V and 1 base from J, the gap between germline ends came to 13 bases. The germline gives CDR1 DFQATT, CDR2 SNEGSKA (reference sequence). This CDR3 has 14 amino acids. CDR3 sequence (DNA): TGCAGTGCTAGTGACCAGGGGCGTTCCTACGAGCAGTACTTC. Residues: CSASDQGRSYEQYF.

The chain's CDR3 is CASSLTSAYEQYF. CDR3 coding DNA: TGTGCCAGCAGCTTGACTAGCGCTTACGAGCAGTACTTC. V usage is TRBV5-6 and J usage is TRBJ2-7; 7 nucleotides match TRBD2. V shed 1 base and J 4 bases; nucleotides not matched to a gene: 2. CDR3 size: 13 residues. The germline V gene has CDR1 SGHDT and CDR2 YYEEEE.

This sequence joins TRBV14 and TRBJ2-3; 11 bases align to TRBD1. There are 16 residues in the CDR3. In germline, CDR1 is SGHDN, CDR2 FVKESK. Trimming removed 3 bases from V and 4 bases from J; junction bases left unmatched: 6. CDR3 DNA sequence: TGTGCCAGCAGCCACCCGGGACAGGGGGATCCAGATACGCAGTATTTT. Translated: CASSHPGQGDPDTQYF.

This clone came up once. V is TRBV4-1 and J is TRBJ1-6; D remains ambiguous. Trimming removed 0 bases from V and 9 bases from J, with 9 bases in between. Germline lookup yields CDR1 MGHRA and CDR2 YSYEKL. CDR3 length: 14 residues. For the CDR3, the DNA is TGCGCCAGCAGCCAAGAGTTCGGGATTTCACCCCTCCACTTT. It codes for CASSQEFGISPLHF.

This chain joins TRBV6-6 and TRBJ1-1; 9 nucleotides agree with TRBD1. The CDR3 has 13 amino acids. Germline V CDR1 and CDR2: MNHNY, SVGAGI (reference sequence). The junction had 4 bases not matched to a gene; V was cut back by 7 bases and J by 4 bases. DNA of the CDR3: TGTGCCAGCAAGGGACAGGGTTTCACTGAAGCTTTCTTT. Amino acids: CASKGQGFTEAFF.